This record concerns one TCR beta chain sequence. Produced via immunoSEQ multiplex PCR; TCRdb's table is partial and in-frame only. The sample yields around 6,000 clones, approximately 62% seen once. The sample belongs to a study of circulating tumor DNA in untreated peripheral T-cell lymphoma. The CDR3 sequence is 17 residues long. Trimming cost V 3 bases and J 4 bases; bases outside gene matches: 11. Germline CDR1 reads LNHNV; CDR2 reads YYDKDF (reference sequence). The sample was tumor tissue. The chain recombines TRBV15 with TRBJ2-3, with 9 positions matching TRBD1. This TCR derives from a human donor with peripheral T-cell lymphoma. The CDR3 nucleotides are TGTGCCACCAGCAGTGGGCAGGGGACAGGGTATCCAGATACGCAGTATTTT. Its protein is CATSSGQGTGYPDTQYF.